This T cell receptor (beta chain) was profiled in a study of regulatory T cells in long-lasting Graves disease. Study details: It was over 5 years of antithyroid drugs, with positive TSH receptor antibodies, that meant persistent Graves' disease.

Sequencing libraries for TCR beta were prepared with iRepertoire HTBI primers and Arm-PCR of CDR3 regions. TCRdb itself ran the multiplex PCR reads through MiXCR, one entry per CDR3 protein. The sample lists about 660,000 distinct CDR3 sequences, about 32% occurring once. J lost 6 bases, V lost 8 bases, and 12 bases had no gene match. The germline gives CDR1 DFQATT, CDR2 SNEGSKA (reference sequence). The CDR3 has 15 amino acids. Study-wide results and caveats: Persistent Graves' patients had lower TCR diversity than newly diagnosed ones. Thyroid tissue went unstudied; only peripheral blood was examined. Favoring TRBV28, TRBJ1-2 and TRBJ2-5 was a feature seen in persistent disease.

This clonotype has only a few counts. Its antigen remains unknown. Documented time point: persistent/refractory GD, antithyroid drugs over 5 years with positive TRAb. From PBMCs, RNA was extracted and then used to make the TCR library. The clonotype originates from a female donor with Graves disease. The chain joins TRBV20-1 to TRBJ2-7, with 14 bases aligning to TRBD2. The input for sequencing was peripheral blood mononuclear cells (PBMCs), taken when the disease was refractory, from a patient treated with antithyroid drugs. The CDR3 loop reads CSTGLAGVNPSEQYF. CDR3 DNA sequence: TGCAGTACGGGACTAGCGGGAGTCAACCCATCCGAGCAGTACTTC.